This T cell receptor beta chain is drawn from a study of OX40 agonist ivuxolimab in advanced cancers. Study-wide context: Patients received ivuxolimab, an agonistic anti-OX40 (CD134) antibody.

Profiled with immunoSEQ multiplex PCR; TCRdb holds only in-frame clones, not every one. The table lists tens of thousands of clones, about 88% of them singletons. Trimming removed 3 bases from V and 0 bases from J; junction bases left unmatched: 21. The CDR3 totals 22 residues. CDR1 is MGHRA and CDR2 is YSYEKL in the germline V gene. This clone appeared once. V usage is TRBV4-1 and J usage is TRBJ2-2; TRBD1 aligns across 8 bases. The TCR originated in an adult with an advanced solid tumor such as melanoma, head and neck, liver or kidney cancer. The specimen was CD4+ or CD8+ T cells sorted from blood, collected in a trial of the OX40 agonist ivuxolimab. This CDR3 reads CASSHPRKHPPGTGANTGELFF. CDR3 nucleotide sequence: TGCGCCAGCAGCCATCCCCGAAAACACCCACCCGGGACAGGTGCGAACACCGGGGAGCTGTTTTTT.